Following are 31 T cell receptor beta chains from one sample sequenced in a study of blood T cell repertoires in COVID-19. The assay was immunoSEQ multiplex PCR, and TCRdb's table has in-frame clones only and misses some. Seen here are 250,000 to 300,000 clones, about 87% observed once, and the top ten hold 6.9%. The source material was peripheral blood. The receptors shown here come from a woman aged 25 to 39 who had recovered from COVID-19.

The J gene is TRBJ2-7, the V gene TRBV12-3 or TRBV12-4; no definite D call. The CDR3 sequence is 11 residues long. The V end was cut by 5 bases, the J end by 10 bases, with 12 bases between. The CDR3 reads CASSQTTKQYF. The CDR3 DNA sequence: TGTGCCAGCAGTCAAACTACGAAACAGTACTTC.

The chain is built from TRBV5-1 and TRBJ1-6, with D uncertain. From germline, CDR1 is SGHRS and CDR2 YFSETQ. V lost 0 bases and J 9 bases, leaving 13 bases between the germline ends. The CDR3 is made up of 15 amino acids. CDR3 amino acids: CASSLVGGGLSPLHF. The CDR3 DNA reads TGCGCCAGCAGCTTGGTCGGCGGTGGACTTTCACCCCTCCACTTT.

This chain uses TRBV19 with TRBJ1-5; D is uncertain. The CDR3 spans 16 residues. Germline V lookup: CDR1 LNHDA, CDR2 SQIVND (reference sequence). Deletions cut 3 bases from V and 3 bases from J, with 15 bases between. The CDR3 is CASSIWWQSHNQPQHF. For the CDR3, the DNA is TGTGCCAGTAGTATCTGGTGGCAGTCTCACAATCAGCCCCAGCATTTT.

V and J are TRBV28 and TRBJ1-2; no clear D. Trimming took 0 bases from V and 3 from J, leaving 8 bases between them. The CDR3 runs 14 residues. From germline, CDR1 is MDHEN and CDR2 SYDVKM. CDR3 nucleotide sequence: TGTGCCAGCAGTTTATGGTTCGGGGACTATGGCTACACCTTC. This codes for CASSLWFGDYGYTF.

The rearrangement joins TRBV28 to TRBJ2-5; TRBD2 aligns across 9 bases. This CDR3 has 15 amino acids. J lost 2 bases, V lost 7 bases, and 8 bases had no gene match. Germline assignment: CDR1 MDHEN and CDR2 SYDVKM. CDR3 sequence: CASTTILAGQETQYF. The DNA of the CDR3 is TGTGCCAGCACCACAATTCTAGCGGGGCAAGAGACCCAGTACTTC.

The rearrangement links TRBV7-3 to TRBJ2-3; TRBD1 matches 7 bases. CDR1 and CDR2 from the germline V gene are SGHTA and FQGTGA. The CDR3 extends over 14 amino acids. V shed 6 bases and J 1 base; nucleotides not matched to a gene: 4. CDR3 protein: CASSLGQGTDTQYF. The CDR3 region has the DNA TGTGCCAGCAGTCTCGGACAGGGCACAGATACGCAGTATTTT.

The chain is built from TRBV7-2 and TRBJ1-5; unclear D gene. V lost 1 base to trimming and J lost 7 bases, with 8 bases between them. This CDR3 spans 13 amino acids. CDR1 is SGHTA and CDR2 is FQGNSA in the germline V gene. The DNA of the CDR3 is TGTGCCAGCAGCTTAGGGAGAGAGCAGCCCCAGCATTTT. Protein: CASSLGREQPQHF. Complete variable domain (other parts from reference TRBV7-2 and TRBJ1-5): GAGVSQSPSNKVTEKGKDVELRCDPISGHTALYWYRQSLGQGLEFLIYFQGNSAPDKSGLPSDRFSAERTGGSVSTLTIQRTQQEDSAVYLCASSLGREQPQHFGDGTRLSIL.

The chain recombines TRBV5-1 with TRBJ2-2; possibly TRBD2 for D (6 bases). CDR3 length: 13 residues. Germline CDR1 and CDR2: SGHRS and YFSETQ. Trimming removed 0 bases from V and 12 bases from J, with 12 bases in between. CDR3 in DNA: TGCGCCAGCAGCTTGGGGGACTTGGGAAAGCTGTTTTTT. This sequence encodes CASSLGDLGKLFF.

This clone has only one observation. The chain uses TRBV5-6 and TRBJ1-2; D unresolved. Germline V gene sequence: CDR1 SGHDT, CDR2 YYEEEE. The length of the CDR3 is 13 residues. Between the trimmed V and J ends, which lost 4 bases and 2 bases, there was a span of 9 bases. CDR3 sequence: CASSPGYNYGYTF. As DNA, the CDR3 is TGTGCCAGCAGCCCAGGATACAACTATGGCTACACCTTC.

This rearrangement joins TRBV10-3 to TRBJ2-3; tentatively, D is TRBD1 (5 bases). The CDR3 totals 17 residues. Trimming removed 0 bases at V and 2 bases at J, with 15 bases between. Germline CDR1 is ENHRY and CDR2 is SYGVKD. Written as DNA, the CDR3 is TGTGCCATCAGTGAGTCGGGGAAGGGGTCGTACACAGATACGCAGTATTTT. Its protein product is CAISESGKGSYTDTQYF.

The CDR3 here is CASKPTATNEKLFF. The CDR3 DNA is TGTGCCAGTAAACCGACAGCAACTAATGAAAAACTGTTTTTT. The rearrangement joins TRBV19 to TRBJ1-4, with a weak D call TRBD1 (5 bases). CDR3 length equals 14 residues. The germline gives CDR1 LNHDA, CDR2 SQIVND (reference sequence). Trimming pared 7 bases from V and 0 bases from J, leaving 9 bases between.

DNA for the CDR3: TGCGCCAGCTCGCCGGGAGCAGGGGGCTCGGAGACCCAGTACTTC. Protein: CASSPGAGGSETQYF. The V call is TRBV5-1, the J call TRBJ2-5, with 8 bases aligning to TRBD1. V was clipped by 7 bases and J by 5 bases; unmatched bases: 13. CDR1 and CDR2 (germline): SGHRS, YFSETQ. This CDR3 spans 15 amino acids.

This clone is a singleton in its sample. The chain is built from TRBV11-3 and TRBJ2-1; TRBD2 agrees at 8 bases. V lost 1 base and J lost 6; bases outside the gene matches: 2. Per germline, CDR1 SGHNT and CDR2 YENEEA. CDR3 size: 14 residues. This chain's CDR3 is CASSLAGGFNEQFF. CDR3 coding DNA: TGTGCCAGCAGCTTAGCGGGGGGGTTCAATGAGCAGTTCTTC.

The J gene is TRBJ2-5, the V gene TRBV5-1; D remains unclear. This CDR3 is 11 amino acids long. Looked up from germline, CDR1 is SGHRS and CDR2 is YFSETQ. The V end lost 2 bases, the J end lost 5 bases, and 4 bases lay between the germline ends. The CDR3 here is CASSFSETQYF. In DNA, the CDR3 is TGCGCCAGCAGCTTTTCGGAGACCCAGTACTTC.

The gene calls are TRBV7-3 and TRBJ2-2; D may be TRBD2 (6 bases). The CDR3 has 16 amino acids. Germline assignment: CDR1 SGHTA and CDR2 FQGTGA. With 5 bases removed from V and 0 bases from J, the gap between germline ends came to 13 bases. The DNA of the CDR3 is TGTGCCAGCAGCCCCAAAGGGACTTCGAACACCGGGGAGCTGTTTTTT. It is translated as CASSPKGTSNTGELFF.

V and J are TRBV7-8 and TRBJ2-3; 16 nucleotides match TRBD2. CDR3 size: 16 residues. Per the germline V gene, CDR1 is SGHVS and CDR2 is FQNEAQ. The J segment lost 9 bases and the V segment lost 3 bases, leaving 6 bases of the junction unmatched. Here the CDR3 DNA reads TGTGCCAGCAGCTTGGGACTAGCGGGGGGGCCGGGGACGCAGTATTTT. It codes for CASSLGLAGGPGTQYF.

The J gene is TRBJ2-7, the V gene TRBV7-3; TRBD2 matches at 12 bases. In germline, CDR1 is SGHTA, CDR2 FQGTGA. This CDR3 region has 15 residues. With V trimmed by 4 bases and J by 3 bases, 4 bases remained unmatched. This CDR3 is CASSSTSGGFYEQYF. CDR3 sequence (DNA): TGTGCCAGCAGCTCGACTAGCGGGGGTTTCTACGAGCAGTACTTC.

The rearrangement joins TRBV5-1 to TRBJ1-2, with D unresolved. Looked up from germline, CDR1 is SGHRS and CDR2 is YFSETQ. The V end was cut by 0 bases, the J end by 0 bases, with 9 bases between. This CDR3 region has 15 residues. In DNA form, the CDR3 reads TGCGCCAGCAGCTTGGTGGGCAGTGCTAACTATGGCTACACCTTC. Amino acid sequence: CASSLVGSANYGYTF.

This chain links TRBV7-9 with TRBJ2-4, with D unclear. This CDR3 spans 16 amino acids. Germline values: CDR1 SEHNR, CDR2 FQNEAQ (reference sequence). V lost 5 bases, J lost 2 bases, and 16 bases lay in between. CDR3 nucleotide sequence: TGTGCCAGCAGCCCGCCAATGCGCATGTCCAAAAACATTCAGTACTTC. This gives the protein CASSPPMRMSKNIQYF.

The V gene is TRBV5-1, the J gene TRBJ2-7, with 7 bases that match TRBD1. Trimming removed 1 base from V and 10 bases from J; junction bases left unmatched: 17. The CDR3 extends over 16 amino acids. Germline CDR1 SGHRS, CDR2 YFSETQ. CDR3: CASSLQVETGSGRQYF. In DNA, the CDR3 is TGCGCCAGCAGCTTGCAAGTCGAGACAGGGTCAGGGCGCCAGTACTTC.

The chain has TRBV3-1 (or the pseudogene TRBV3-2) and TRBJ2-1; the D is unclear. Trimming removed 1 base at V and 2 bases at J, with 6 bases between. This CDR3 has 14 amino acids. Germline V gives CDR1 LGHDT, CDR2 YNNKEL (reference sequence). The CDR3 DNA is TGTGCCAGCAGCCAAGTCGCGGCCTACAATGAGCAGTTCTTC. This gives the protein CASSQVAAYNEQFF.

This CDR3 is CASSSQGRNTEAFF. CDR3 DNA sequence: TGTGCCAGCAGTTCCCAGGGGAGGAACACTGAAGCTTTCTTT. V usage is TRBV28 and J usage is TRBJ1-1, with D possibly matching TRBD1 (6 bases). Trimming removed 4 bases from V and 1 base from J, with 10 bases in between. The CDR3 sequence is 14 residues long. Germline V lookup: CDR1 MDHEN, CDR2 SYDVKM.

This sequence joins TRBV6-2 or TRBV6-3 and TRBJ2-5; 9 bases align to TRBD2. Germline loops: CDR1 MNHEY, CDR2 SVGEGT. The V and J ends lost 4 bases and 5 bases, in that order; junction bases with no gene match: 5. This CDR3 has 14 residues. CDR3 sequence reads: CASSLGLARETQYF. CDR3 sequence (DNA): TGTGCCAGCAGTTTGGGACTAGCTAGGGAGACCCAGTACTTC.

The rearrangement joins TRBV6-2 or TRBV6-3 to TRBJ2-7; D is perhaps TRBD1 (6 bases). The germline V and J ends were trimmed by 0 bases and 3 bases, with 9 bases remaining between them. Germline V CDR1 and CDR2: MNHEY, SVGEGT. The CDR3 sequence is 14 residues long. The CDR3 is CASSYSGTNYEQYF. In DNA, the CDR3 is TGTGCCAGCAGTTACTCAGGGACAAACTACGAGCAGTACTTC.

The J gene is TRBJ2-3, the V gene TRBV5-1, with 7 bases lining up with TRBD2. The germline V gene has CDR1 SGHRS and CDR2 YFSETQ. The length of the CDR3 is 15 residues. J was trimmed by 1 base and V by 4 bases; bases with no gene match: 6. DNA of the CDR3: TGCGCCAGCAGCCCCTCGGGACTACGCACAGATACGCAGTATTTT. Protein sequence: CASSPSGLRTDTQYF.

The genes are TRBV10-2 and TRBJ2-5; weak D call: TRBD1 (6 bases). CDR1 and CDR2 from the germline V gene are WSHSY and SAAADI. The CDR3 length is 14 residues. V was cut by 6 bases and J by 3 bases, with 14 bases left in between. The CDR3, as DNA: TGCGCCAGCAGCAGGGGTAACCCTGAAGAGACCCAGTACTTC. Protein sequence: CASSRGNPEETQYF.

The rearrangement links TRBV5-6 to TRBJ1-6, with D uncertain. Per the germline V gene, CDR1 is SGHDT and CDR2 is YYEEEE. Trimming took off 2 bases at V and 0 bases at J, with 12 bases between the two ends. The CDR3 has 17 residues. The CDR3 sequence: CASSFELESSYNSPLHF. DNA for the CDR3: TGTGCCAGCAGCTTTGAACTCGAGAGCTCCTATAATTCACCCCTCCACTTT.

J is TRBJ1-2 and V is TRBV5-6; 7 bases fit TRBD1. The CDR3 is 14 residues long. The J segment lost 5 bases and the V segment lost 0 bases, leaving 4 bases of the junction unmatched. Germline V gives CDR1 SGHDT, CDR2 YYEEEE. The CDR3 sequence is CASSLDRGLYGYTF. The CDR3 DNA sequence: TGTGCCAGCAGCTTGGACAGGGGATTATATGGCTACACCTTC.

This clone turned up a few times. The chain has TRBV5-6 and TRBJ1-1; the D is unclear. The CDR3 is 13 amino acids. Germline V lookup: CDR1 SGHDT, CDR2 YYEEEE. Trimming stripped 3 bases from V and 5 bases from J, with 11 bases between. This CDR3 is CASSWGGWTEAFF. CDR3 nucleotides: TGTGCCAGCAGCTGGGGAGGGTGGACTGAAGCTTTCTTT.

The chain combines TRBV11-3 with TRBJ2-3, with unresolved D. CDR1 SGHNT and CDR2 YENEEA come from the germline V gene. Trimming removed 5 bases at V and 2 bases at J, with 11 bases between. This CDR3 is 14 amino acids long. The CDR3 DNA reads TGTGCCAGCAGCCGCAGTTTTGACACAGATACGCAGTATTTT. Protein sequence: CASSRSFDTDTQYF.

The CDR3 nucleotides are TGTGCCAGCAGCAAAGTTCAGCGGGGGCCCGACGATGAGCAGTTCTTC. Protein: CASSKVQRGPDDEQFF. The chain joins TRBV21-1 to TRBJ2-1; the DNA was not used to check the table's D call, TRBD2. TRBV21-1 is annotated as a pseudogene. The CDR3 contains 16 residues.